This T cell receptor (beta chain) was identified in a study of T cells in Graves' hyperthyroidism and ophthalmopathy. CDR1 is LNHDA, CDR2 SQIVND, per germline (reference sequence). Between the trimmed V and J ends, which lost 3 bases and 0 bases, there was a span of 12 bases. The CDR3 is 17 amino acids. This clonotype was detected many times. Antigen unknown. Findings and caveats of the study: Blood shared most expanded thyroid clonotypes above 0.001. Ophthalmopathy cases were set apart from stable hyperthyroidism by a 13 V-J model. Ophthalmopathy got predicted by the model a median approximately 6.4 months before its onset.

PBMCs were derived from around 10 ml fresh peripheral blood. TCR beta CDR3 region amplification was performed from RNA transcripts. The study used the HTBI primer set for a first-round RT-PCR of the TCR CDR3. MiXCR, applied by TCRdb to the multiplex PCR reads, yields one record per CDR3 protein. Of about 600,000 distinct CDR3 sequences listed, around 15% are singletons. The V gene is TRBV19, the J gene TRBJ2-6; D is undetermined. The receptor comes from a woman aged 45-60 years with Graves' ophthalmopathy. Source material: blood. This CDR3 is CASSIRSEISGANVLTF. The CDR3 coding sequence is TGTGCCAGTAGTATTCGGTCAGAGATCTCTGGGGCCAACGTCCTGACTTTC. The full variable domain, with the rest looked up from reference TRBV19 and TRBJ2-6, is DGGITQSPKYLFRKEGQNVTLSCEQNLNHDAMYWYRQDPGQGLRLIYYSQIVNDFQKGDIAEGYSVSREKKESFPLTVTSAQKNPTAFYLCASSIRSEISGANVLTFGAGSRLTVL.